The T cell receptor (beta chain) described here comes from a study of T cells after yellow fever vaccination. Broader study findings: Reappearance after the booster was observed for most primary-vaccination clones (around 96% CD4, over 75% CD8). Peaking on day 5 versus 15, the secondary response was faster but weaker. The bulk population could contribute abundant contaminating clonotypes to FACS-sorted repertoires.

This clonotype was observed many times. As yet, its antigen is unknown. TCRdb independently ran MiXCR on the 5' RACE reads; one entry per CDR3 protein. The profile shows 250,000 to 350,000 distinct CDR3 sequences, approximately 8% of them singletons. The source material was CD4+ T cells sorted from PBMCs, sampled 5 days after the yellow fever booster vaccination. This receptor was taken from a man aged 18 to 35 who received the YFV17D yellow fever vaccine.

CDR3 protein: CASSYGDYNYGYTF. The CDR3 coding sequence is TGTGCCAGCAGTTACGGGGATTATAACTATGGCTACACCTTC. The V and J genes are TRBV6-5 and TRBJ1-2; D call uncertain. The V end was cut by 2 bases, the J end by 1 base, with 8 bases between. Per the germline V gene, CDR1 is MNHEY and CDR2 is SVGAGI. This CDR3 has 14 residues.